This TCR beta chain was sequenced for a study of regulatory T cells in long-lasting Graves disease. J gave up 4 bases and V 11 bases, and 10 bases lay outside the gene matches. The CDR3 covers 14 residues. Germline V lookup: CDR1 MNHNS, CDR2 SASEGT. Construction of TCR beta libraries relied on iRepertoire HTBI primers and on Arm-PCR targeting CDR3 regions. Each CDR3 protein is one row after TCRdb ran MiXCR on the multiplex PCR reads. The sample includes fewer than 350,000 distinct CDR3 sequences, more than 15% of them seen just once. The time point denotes: newly diagnosed GD, antithyroid drugs for less than 3 months. PBMC-derived RNA was used for the TCR library. This clonotype came up many times.

V and J are TRBV6-1 and TRBJ1-1; 10 positions match TRBD1. The specimen comprised peripheral blood mononuclear cells (PBMCs), sampled at new diagnosis, from a patient treated with antithyroid drugs. The sequence was obtained from a female donor with Graves disease. Here the CDR3 DNA reads TGTGCCGTCCTTCGACAGGGGGCGGCCACTGAAGCTTTCTTT. The encoded protein is CAVLRQGAATEAFF.